Below, 8 T cell receptor beta chains from the same sample are listed, as sequenced in a study of T cell responses to AZD1222 COVID-19 vaccine. The assay was immunoSEQ multiplex PCR, and TCRdb's table has in-frame clones only and misses some. The sample contains about 120,000 clones, 70% to 90% of which appear only once. The material was peripheral blood, obtained on day 0 of AZD1222 vaccination. The source is an adult in good health.

The CDR3 reads CASSGGSGYTF. The CDR3 DNA reads TGTGCCAGCAGCGGGGGGTCTGGCTACACCTTC. The rearrangement links TRBV6-5 to TRBJ1-2; a weak D match, TRBD1 (5 bases). The CDR3 consists of 11 residues. CDR1 is MNHEY and CDR2 is SVGAGI in the germline V gene. The germline V and J ends were trimmed by 6 bases and 7 bases, with 9 bases remaining between them.

This clone was counted a few times. The rearrangement uses TRBV27 and TRBJ2-7; 7 bases align to TRBD2. CDR3 length: 13 amino acids. Germline V gives CDR1 MNHEY, CDR2 SMNVEV (reference sequence). V gave up 5 bases and J gave up 3 bases; unmatched junction bases: 4. CDR3 amino acids: CASSLGRGYEQYF. The CDR3 DNA sequence: TGTGCCAGCAGTCTGGGGAGGGGCTACGAGCAGTACTTC.

This clone appeared many times. The chain has TRBV15 and TRBJ1-6, with D tentatively TRBD1 (5 bases). The CDR3 totals 15 residues. Trimming cost V 2 bases and J 8 bases, with 13 bases left between them. Germline CDR1 reads LNHNV; CDR2 reads YYDKDF (reference sequence). CDR3 in amino acids: CATSRIRGNDSPLHF. Written as DNA, the CDR3 is TGTGCCACCAGCAGAATTCGGGGGAACGATTCACCCCTCCACTTT.

The gene calls are TRBV6-5 and TRBJ2-7, with D maybe TRBD2 (5 bases). The V and J ends lost 2 bases and 5 bases respectively, with 16 bases between them. There are 15 residues in the CDR3. Germline CDR1 reads MNHEY; CDR2 reads SVGAGI. The DNA for the CDR3 is TGTGCCAGCAGTTACCGGGGTCGAGGAGGAAACGAGCAGTACTTC. Its translation: CASSYRGRGGNEQYF.

The chain joins TRBV14 to TRBJ2-2, with 10 positions matching TRBD2. The germline gives CDR1 SGHDN, CDR2 FVKESK. The CDR3 extends over 19 amino acids. V lost 1 base and J lost 0; bases outside the gene matches: 8. The CDR3: CASSQAEASGGANTGELFF. CDR3 coding DNA: TGTGCCAGCAGCCAAGCGGAGGCCAGCGGGGGGGCGAACACCGGGGAGCTGTTTTTT.

The rearrangement uses TRBV12-3 or TRBV12-4 and TRBJ1-2; D call uncertain. The V end was cut by 6 bases, the J end by 7 bases, with 12 bases between. The CDR3 is made up of 12 amino acids. Written as DNA, the CDR3 is TGTGCCAGCAGCGGGCAGCCGGCTGGCTACACCTTC. As protein: CASSGQPAGYTF.

The chain uses TRBV6-5 and TRBJ1-2; no reliable D call. The CDR3 is made up of 15 amino acids. Germline CDR1 and CDR2: MNHEY and SVGAGI. Trimming stripped 0 bases from V and 4 bases from J, with 12 bases between. CDR3 amino acids: CASSYSSGSSYGYTF. CDR3 coding DNA: TGTGCCAGCAGTTACTCATCCGGGTCGAGCTATGGCTACACCTTC.

In DNA, the CDR3 is TGCAGTGCTAGTCGTCCGGGACAGAGAGAAGAGACCCAGTACTTC. Translation gives CSASRPGQREETQYF. The chain combines TRBV20-1 with TRBJ2-5; 7 nucleotides align to TRBD1. Per germline, CDR1 DFQATT and CDR2 SNEGSKA (reference sequence). V gave up 3 bases and J gave up 3 bases; unmatched junction bases: 10. This CDR3 contains 15 residues.